A selection of T cell receptor beta chains follows, all from one sample in a study of beta chain features in type 1 diabetes. Produced via immunoSEQ multiplex PCR; TCRdb's table is partial and in-frame only. Here the sample spans 250,000 to 300,000 clones, approximately 15% being singletons. The specimen sequenced was naive CD4+ T cells from blood. All receptors come from a man under 40 with type 1 diabetes. The CDR3 runs from the conserved cysteine through the conserved F or W. Each record gives: clone size, D gene, J gene, V gene, CDR3 protein, CDR3 DNA. A D gene is named only where the DNA matches it firmly. Part of the rows lack a size; the others show once, few, many or a class for expanded clones.

size: -; D: -; J: TRBJ2-1; V: TRBV5-1; CDR3: CASSLDPSGYNEQFF; DNA: TGCGCCAGCAGCTTGGACCCCTCCGGGTACAATGAGCAGTTCTTC
size: few; D: -; J: TRBJ2-2; V: TRBV2; CDR3: CASVPREGAGELFF; DNA: TGTGCCAGCGTGCCTCGAGAGGGGGCCGGGGAGCTGTTTTTT
size: -; D: -; J: TRBJ1-1; V: TRBV29-1; CDR3: CSVEGGGPRLNTEAFF; DNA: TGCAGCGTTGAAGGGGGCGGACCCAGGCTGAACACTGAAGCTTTCTTT
size: -; D: -; J: TRBJ1-1; V: TRBV28; CDR3: CASIPGGRITEAFF; DNA: TGTGCCAGCATCCCGGGAGGACGGATCACTGAAGCTTTCTTT
size: -; D: -; J: TRBJ1-5; V: TRBV7-9; CDR3: CASSLWGETNQPQHF; DNA: TGTGCCAGCAGCTTATGGGGCGAAACTAATCAGCCCCAGCATTTT
size: few; D: -; J: TRBJ1-4; V: TRBV28; CDR3: CAHQGNGEKLFF; DNA: TGTGCCCACCAGGGGAACGGTGAAAAACTGTTTTTT
size: -; D: -; J: TRBJ2-1; V: TRBV11-3; CDR3: CASSPPAGRDRTYNEQFF; DNA: TGTGCCAGCAGCCCCCCCGCCGGGCGGGACCGGACCTACAATGAGCAGTTCTTC
size: -; D: -; J: TRBJ1-5; V: TRBV28; CDR3: CASSQGSQPQHF; DNA: TGTGCCAGCTCTCAGGGGTCTCAGCCCCAGCATTTT
size: -; D: -; J: TRBJ2-7; V: TRBV28; CDR3: CASSFPPGAYEQYF; DNA: TGTGCCAGCAGCTTCCCCCCGGGGGCCTACGAGCAGTACTTC
size: few; D: TRBD2; J: TRBJ2-7; V: TRBV10-3; CDR3: CAISGPSGKHEQYF; DNA: TGTGCCATCAGTGGCCCTAGCGGGAAGCACGAGCAGTACTTC
size: -; D: TRBD1; J: TRBJ2-1; V: TRBV5-1; CDR3: CASSATGGAFNEQFF; DNA: TGCGCCAGCAGCGCGACAGGGGGCGCGTTCAATGAGCAGTTCTTC
size: few; D: -; J: TRBJ2-7; V: TRBV18; CDR3: CASSPATNYEQYF; DNA: TGTGCCAGCTCACCAGCGACTAACTACGAGCAGTACTTC
size: -; D: TRBD2; J: TRBJ2-1; V: TRBV7-3; CDR3: CASSFEREGEQFF; DNA: TGTGCCAGCAGCTTTGAGCGGGAGGGTGAGCAGTTCTTC
size: -; D: -; J: TRBJ2-1; V: TRBV2; CDR3: CASSETLLNEQFF; DNA: TGTGCCAGCAGTGAAACTCTACTTAATGAGCAGTTCTTC
size: -; D: TRBD2; J: TRBJ2-7; V: TRBV7-2; CDR3: CASRPRLASYEQYF; DNA: TGTGCCAGCAGGCCCCGACTAGCTTCCTACGAGCAGTACTTC
size: -; D: TRBD1; J: TRBJ1-2; V: TRBV5-4; CDR3: CASSSRTGTGNYGYTF; DNA: TGTGCCAGCAGCTCCCGGACAGGGACGGGTAACTATGGCTACACCTTC
size: few; D: TRBD1; J: TRBJ2-5; V: TRBV28; CDR3: CATIGSDRRQETQYF; DNA: TGTGCCACAATTGGATCGGACAGGCGCCAAGAGACCCAGTACTTC
size: few; D: -; J: TRBJ1-5; V: TRBV4-1; CDR3: CASSPAGGTQPQHF; DNA: TGCGCCAGCAGCCCGGCGGGGGGTACTCAGCCCCAGCATTTT
size: -; D: TRBD2; J: TRBJ2-5; V: TRBV9; CDR3: CASSSGRRPRGQETQYF; DNA: TGTGCCAGCAGTAGCGGGAGAAGACCTCGGGGCCAAGAGACCCAGTACTTC
size: few; D: -; J: TRBJ2-1; V: TRBV18; CDR3: CASSPNRFPANEQFF; DNA: TGTGCCAGCTCACCAAACAGGTTCCCCGCCAATGAGCAGTTCTTC
size: -; D: TRBD2; J: TRBJ2-5; V: TRBV6-5; CDR3: CATRLAVQETQYF; DNA: TGTGCCACAAGACTAGCAGTTCAAGAGACCCAGTACTTC
size: -; D: -; J: TRBJ2-5; V: TRBV7-3; CDR3: CASSASGGETQYF; DNA: TGTGCCAGCAGCGCCTCGGGTGGAGAGACCCAGTACTTC
size: -; D: -; J: TRBJ1-6; V: TRBV30; CDR3: CAWSVRSNSPLHF; DNA: TGTGCCTGGAGTGTACGCAGTAATTCACCCCTCCACTTT
size: few; D: TRBD1; J: TRBJ2-7; V: TRBV9; CDR3: CASSEGTGTSYEQYF; DNA: TGTGCCAGCAGCGAAGGGACAGGGACGTCCTACGAGCAGTACTTC
size: -; D: -; J: TRBJ2-7; V: TRBV15; CDR3: CATSRSQGVYEQYF; DNA: TGTGCCACCAGCAGAAGCCAAGGGGTCTACGAGCAGTACTTC
size: few; D: -; J: TRBJ1-4; V: TRBV7-2; CDR3: CASSVDRSTNEKLFF; DNA: TGTGCCAGCAGCGTCGACAGGTCAACTAATGAAAAACTGTTTTTT
size: -; D: -; J: TRBJ2-5; V: TRBV21-1; CDR3: CASSAGTSGEEETQYF; DNA: TGTGCCAGCAGCGCCGGGACTAGCGGGGAAGAAGAGACCCAGTACTTC
size: few; D: TRBD1; J: TRBJ2-3; V: TRBV7-2; CDR3: CASSAQGPGTDTQYF; DNA: TGTGCCAGCAGTGCACAGGGGCCAGGCACAGATACGCAGTATTTT
size: once; D: TRBD2; J: TRBJ2-1; V: TRBV9; CDR3: CASSARLAGGDEQFF; DNA: TGTGCCAGCAGCGCGAGACTAGCGGGAGGGGATGAGCAGTTCTTC
size: -; D: -; J: TRBJ2-3; V: TRBV9; CDR3: CASSANTQAQYF; DNA: TGTGCCAGCAGCGCCAACACCCAGGCGCAGTATTTT
size: few; D: TRBD2; J: TRBJ2-5; V: TRBV5-4; CDR3: CASSLDPSGIQETQYF; DNA: TGTGCCAGCAGCTTGGACCCTAGCGGGATCCAGGAGACCCAGTACTTC
size: few; D: TRBD2; J: TRBJ2-3; V: TRBV18; CDR3: CASSPPRGSGRPGSTDTQYF; DNA: TGTGCCAGCTCACCACCGAGAGGTAGCGGGAGGCCGGGGAGCACAGATACGCAGTATTTT
size: -; D: -; J: TRBJ1-4; V: TRBV4-2; CDR3: CASSQEAAGGAGTNEKLFF; DNA: TGTGCCAGCAGCCAAGAAGCGGCCGGCGGGGCAGGAACTAATGAAAAACTGTTTTTT
size: -; D: TRBD1; J: TRBJ1-1; V: TRBV28; CDR3: CASSLDRGNTEAFF; DNA: TGTGCCAGCAGTCTCGACAGGGGAAACACTGAAGCTTTCTTT
size: -; D: -; J: TRBJ1-1; V: TRBV7-8; CDR3: CASSLVGEGSTEAFF; DNA: TGTGCCAGCAGCTTAGTGGGGGAGGGAAGCACTGAAGCTTTCTTT
size: few; D: TRBD1; J: TRBJ2-1; V: TRBV9; CDR3: CASSVSGQNNEQFF; DNA: TGTGCCAGCAGCGTATCGGGACAGAACAATGAGCAGTTCTTC
size: few; D: TRBD2; J: TRBJ2-3; V: TRBV18; CDR3: CASSPSQRGRTDTQYF; DNA: TGTGCCAGCTCACCGAGCCAGCGGGGACGCACAGATACGCAGTATTTT
size: -; D: TRBD1; J: TRBJ2-6; V: TRBV18; CDR3: CASSRQGDFSGANVLTF; DNA: TGTGCCAGCTCCAGACAGGGGGACTTCTCTGGGGCCAACGTCCTGACTTTC
size: few; D: -; J: TRBJ2-3; V: TRBV28; CDR3: CASSFSESTDTQYF; DNA: TGTGCCAGCAGTTTTAGTGAAAGCACAGATACGCAGTATTTT
size: -; D: -; J: TRBJ1-2; V: TRBV7-9; CDR3: CASSFSRSYGYTF; DNA: TGTGCCAGCAGCTTTAGCCGGTCCTATGGCTACACCTTC
size: few; D: TRBD1; J: TRBJ1-2; V: TRBV6-1; CDR3: CASNPQGGPNYGYTF; DNA: TGTGCCAGCAACCCACAGGGGGGGCCTAACTATGGCTACACCTTC
size: few; D: -; J: TRBJ2-1; V: TRBV2; CDR3: CASSEQGSYNEQFF; DNA: TGTGCCAGCAGTGAACAGGGTTCCTACAATGAGCAGTTCTTC
size: -; D: TRBD1; J: TRBJ2-2; V: TRBV5-1; CDR3: CASSPQGTGELFF; DNA: TGCGCCAGCAGCCCACAGGGGACCGGGGAGCTGTTTTTT
size: -; D: -; J: TRBJ2-1; V: TRBV25-1; CDR3: CASRGTSTSYNEQFF; DNA: TGTGCCAGCAGAGGGACTTCTACTTCCTACAATGAGCAGTTCTTC
size: -; D: TRBD1; J: TRBJ2-2; V: TRBV27; CDR3: CASSRLDRGSGELFF; DNA: TGTGCCAGCAGTCGCCTCGACAGGGGTTCCGGGGAGCTGTTTTTT
size: few; D: -; J: TRBJ2-1; V: TRBV25-1; CDR3: CASSELSYNEQFF; DNA: TGTGCCAGCAGTGAACTGTCCTACAATGAGCAGTTCTTC
size: few; D: TRBD1; J: TRBJ2-5; V: TRBV19; CDR3: CASSPQGQGEETQYF; DNA: TGTGCCAGTAGCCCGCAGGGGCAGGGGGAAGAGACCCAGTACTTC
size: -; D: TRBD1; J: TRBJ2-1; V: TRBV6-6; CDR3: CASSYQGQGGNNEQFF; DNA: TGTGCCAGCAGTTACCAGGGACAGGGTGGAAACAATGAGCAGTTCTTC
size: few; D: TRBD2; J: TRBJ2-2; V: TRBV28; CDR3: CASSLSGRNTGELFF; DNA: TGTGCCAGCAGTTTAAGCGGGAGGAACACCGGGGAGCTGTTTTTT
size: few; D: -; J: TRBJ1-3; V: TRBV30; CDR3: CAWREGSGNTIYF; DNA: TGTGCCTGGAGAGAGGGCTCTGGAAACACCATATATTTT
size: -; D: TRBD2; J: TRBJ2-5; V: TRBV6-6; CDR3: CASSPTSGKETQYF; DNA: TGTGCCAGCAGTCCGACTAGCGGGAAGGAGACCCAGTACTTC
size: -; D: TRBD2; J: TRBJ2-1; V: TRBV28; CDR3: CALAGGYNEQFF; DNA: TGTGCTCTAGCGGGAGGGTACAATGAGCAGTTCTTC
size: few; D: TRBD1; J: TRBJ2-1; V: TRBV18; CDR3: CASSPLSQGAYNEQFF; DNA: TGTGCCAGCTCACCATTAAGCCAGGGGGCCTACAATGAGCAGTTCTTC
size: -; D: -; J: TRBJ2-5; V: TRBV21-1; CDR3: CARDIWGGRHSQETQYF; DNA: TGTGCCAGGGACATTTGGGGAGGCAGGCATTCCCAAGAGACCCAGTACTTC
size: few; D: TRBD2; J: TRBJ2-1; V: TRBV7-8; CDR3: CASSSVAGGNEQFF; DNA: TGTGCCAGCAGCTCAGTAGCGGGAGGCAATGAGCAGTTCTTC
size: few; D: TRBD1; J: TRBJ1-2; V: TRBV11-2; CDR3: CASSSDRGGLGYGYTF; DNA: TGTGCCAGCAGCTCCGACAGGGGAGGGCTTGGCTATGGCTACACCTTC
size: few; D: -; J: TRBJ1-1; V: TRBV7-8; CDR3: CASSLYWANTEAFF; DNA: TGTGCCAGCAGCTTATATTGGGCAAACACTGAAGCTTTCTTT
size: few; D: -; J: TRBJ1-1; V: TRBV18; CDR3: CASSPDGGQTFF; DNA: TGTGCCAGCTCACCAGACGGAGGGCAAACTTTCTTT